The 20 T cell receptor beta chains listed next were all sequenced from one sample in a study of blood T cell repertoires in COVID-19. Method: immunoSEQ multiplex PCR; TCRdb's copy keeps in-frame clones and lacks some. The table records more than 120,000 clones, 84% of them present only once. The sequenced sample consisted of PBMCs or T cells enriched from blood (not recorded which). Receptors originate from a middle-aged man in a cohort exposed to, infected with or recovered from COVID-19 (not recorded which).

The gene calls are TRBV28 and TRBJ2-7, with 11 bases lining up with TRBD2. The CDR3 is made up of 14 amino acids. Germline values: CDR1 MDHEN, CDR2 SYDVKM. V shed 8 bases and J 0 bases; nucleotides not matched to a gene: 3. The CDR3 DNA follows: TGTGCCAGCCCCGGGACTAGCGGCTCCTACGAGCAGTACTTC. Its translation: CASPGTSGSYEQYF.

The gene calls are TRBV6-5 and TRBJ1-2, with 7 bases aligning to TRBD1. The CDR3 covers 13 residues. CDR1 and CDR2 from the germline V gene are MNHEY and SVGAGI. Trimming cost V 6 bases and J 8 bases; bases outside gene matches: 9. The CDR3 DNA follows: TGTGCCAGCAGGAGACAGGGATTGGTGGGCTACACCTTC. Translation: CASRRQGLVGYTF.

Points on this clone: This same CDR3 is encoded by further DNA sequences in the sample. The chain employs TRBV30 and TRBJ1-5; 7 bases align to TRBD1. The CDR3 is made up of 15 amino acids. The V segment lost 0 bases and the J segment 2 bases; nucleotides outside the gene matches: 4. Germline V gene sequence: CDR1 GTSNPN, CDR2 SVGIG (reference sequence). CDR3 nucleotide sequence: TGTGCCTGGAGTGTACGAGACAGGGGCAATCAGCCCCAGCATTTT. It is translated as CAWSVRDRGNQPQHF.

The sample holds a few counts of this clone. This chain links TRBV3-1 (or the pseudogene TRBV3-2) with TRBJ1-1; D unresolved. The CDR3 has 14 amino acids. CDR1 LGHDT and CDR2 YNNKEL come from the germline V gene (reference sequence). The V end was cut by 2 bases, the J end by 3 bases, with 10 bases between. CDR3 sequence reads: CASSQRSGHTEAFF. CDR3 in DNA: TGTGCCAGCAGCCAAAGGTCTGGGCACACTGAAGCTTTCTTT.

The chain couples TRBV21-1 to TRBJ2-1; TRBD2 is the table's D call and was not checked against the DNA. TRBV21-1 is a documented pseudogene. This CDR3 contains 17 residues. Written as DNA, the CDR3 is TGTGCCAGCGACGAAACTCCCCCCGGGGGACGGTACAATGAGCAGTTCTTC. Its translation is CASDETPPGGRYNEQFF.

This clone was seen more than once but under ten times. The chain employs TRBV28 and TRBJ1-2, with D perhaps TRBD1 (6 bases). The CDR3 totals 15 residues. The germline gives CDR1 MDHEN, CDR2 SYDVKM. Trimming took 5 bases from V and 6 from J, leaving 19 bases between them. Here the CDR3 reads CASSLPTLDRNGYTF. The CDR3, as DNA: TGTGCCAGCAGTCTTCCCACCCTCGACAGGAATGGCTACACCTTC.

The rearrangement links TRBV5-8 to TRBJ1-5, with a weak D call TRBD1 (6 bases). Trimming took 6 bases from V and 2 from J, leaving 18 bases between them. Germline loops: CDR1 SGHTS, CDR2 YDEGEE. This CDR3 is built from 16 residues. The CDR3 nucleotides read TGTGCCAGCATCTTACAGGGTGGGGTTGGCAATCAGCCCCAGCATTTT. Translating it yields CASILQGGVGNQPQHF. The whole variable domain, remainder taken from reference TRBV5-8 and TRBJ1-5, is EAGVTQSPTHLIKTRGQQATLRCSPISGHTSVYWYQQALGLGLQFLLWYDEGEERNRGNFPPRFSGRQFPNYSSELNVNALELEDSALYLCASILQGGVGNQPQHFGDGTRLSIL.

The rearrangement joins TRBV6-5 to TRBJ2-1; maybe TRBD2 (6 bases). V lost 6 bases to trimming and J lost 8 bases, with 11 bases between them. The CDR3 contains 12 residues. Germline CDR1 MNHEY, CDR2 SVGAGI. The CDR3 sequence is CASRGLSDEQFF. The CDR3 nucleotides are TGTGCCAGCAGGGGACTTAGCGATGAGCAGTTCTTC.

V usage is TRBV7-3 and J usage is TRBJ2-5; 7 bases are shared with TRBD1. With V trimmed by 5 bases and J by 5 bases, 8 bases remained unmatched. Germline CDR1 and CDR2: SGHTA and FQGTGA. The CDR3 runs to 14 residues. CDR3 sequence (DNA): TGTGCCAGCAGCGAAAACAGGGGAACGGAGACCCAGTACTTC. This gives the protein CASSENRGTETQYF.

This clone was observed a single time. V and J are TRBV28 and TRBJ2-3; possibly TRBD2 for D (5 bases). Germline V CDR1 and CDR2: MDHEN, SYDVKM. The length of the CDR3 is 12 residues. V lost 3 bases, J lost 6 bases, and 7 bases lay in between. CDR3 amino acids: CASSLTTDTQYF. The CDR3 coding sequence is TGTGCCAGCAGTTTGACTACCGATACGCAGTATTTT.

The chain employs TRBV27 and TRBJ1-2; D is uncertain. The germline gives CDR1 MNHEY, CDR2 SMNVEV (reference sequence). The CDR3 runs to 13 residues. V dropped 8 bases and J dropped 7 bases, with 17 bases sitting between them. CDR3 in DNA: TGTGCCAGCGCAACGGACGGCGCGGGTGGCTACACCTTC. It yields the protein CASATDGAGGYTF.

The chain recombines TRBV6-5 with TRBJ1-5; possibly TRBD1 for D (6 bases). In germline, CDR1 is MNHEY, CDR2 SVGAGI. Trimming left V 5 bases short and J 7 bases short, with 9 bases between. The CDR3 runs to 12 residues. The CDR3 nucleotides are TGTGCCAGCAGTACAGGGCCCCAGCCCCAGCATTTT. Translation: CASSTGPQPQHF.

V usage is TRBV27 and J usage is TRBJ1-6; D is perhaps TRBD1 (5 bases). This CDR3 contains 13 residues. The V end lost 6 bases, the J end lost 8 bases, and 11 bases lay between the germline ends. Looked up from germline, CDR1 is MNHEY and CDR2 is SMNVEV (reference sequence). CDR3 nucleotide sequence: TGTGCCAGCAGGGGCAGGGCCTATTCACCCCTCCACTTT. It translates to CASRGRAYSPLHF.

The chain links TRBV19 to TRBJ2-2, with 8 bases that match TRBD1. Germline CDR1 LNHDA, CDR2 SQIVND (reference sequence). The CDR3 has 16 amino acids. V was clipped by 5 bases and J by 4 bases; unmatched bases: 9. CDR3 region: CASSGGTGSATGELFF. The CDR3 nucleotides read TGTGCCAGTAGTGGTGGGACAGGTAGTGCCACCGGGGAGCTGTTTTTT. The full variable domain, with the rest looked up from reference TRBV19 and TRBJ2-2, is DGGITQSPKYLFRKEGQNVTLSCEQNLNHDAMYWYRQDPGQGLRLIYYSQIVNDFQKGDIAEGYSVSREKKESFPLTVTSAQKNPTAFYLCASSGGTGSATGELFFGEGSRLTVL.

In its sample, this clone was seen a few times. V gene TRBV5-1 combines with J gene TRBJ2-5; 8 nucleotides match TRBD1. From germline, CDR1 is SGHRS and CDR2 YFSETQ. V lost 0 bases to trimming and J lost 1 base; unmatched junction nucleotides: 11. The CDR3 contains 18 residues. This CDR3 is CASSLGRGTQGVQETQYF. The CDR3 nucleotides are TGCGCCAGCAGCTTGGGAAGGGGGACACAGGGGGTCCAAGAGACCCAGTACTTC.

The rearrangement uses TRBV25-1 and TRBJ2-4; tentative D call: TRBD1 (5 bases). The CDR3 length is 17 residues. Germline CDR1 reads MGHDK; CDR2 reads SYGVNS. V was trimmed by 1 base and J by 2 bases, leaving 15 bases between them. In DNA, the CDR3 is TGTGCCAGCAGTGAATTAGAAACCCAGGGAACCAAAAACATTCAGTACTTC. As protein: CASSELETQGTKNIQYF.

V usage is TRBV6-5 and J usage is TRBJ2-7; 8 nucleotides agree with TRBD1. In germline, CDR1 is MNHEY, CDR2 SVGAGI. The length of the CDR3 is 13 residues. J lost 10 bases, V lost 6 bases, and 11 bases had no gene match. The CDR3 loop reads CASRGTGERVQYF. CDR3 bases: TGTGCCAGCAGAGGGACAGGTGAGAGGGTACAGTACTTC.

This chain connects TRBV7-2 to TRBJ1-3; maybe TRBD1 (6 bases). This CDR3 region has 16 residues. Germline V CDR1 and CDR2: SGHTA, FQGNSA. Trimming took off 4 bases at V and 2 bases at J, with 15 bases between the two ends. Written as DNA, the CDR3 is TGTGCCAGCAGCTCTTCGACAGGTTCGCCTGGAAACACCATATATTTT. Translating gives CASSSSTGSPGNTIYF.

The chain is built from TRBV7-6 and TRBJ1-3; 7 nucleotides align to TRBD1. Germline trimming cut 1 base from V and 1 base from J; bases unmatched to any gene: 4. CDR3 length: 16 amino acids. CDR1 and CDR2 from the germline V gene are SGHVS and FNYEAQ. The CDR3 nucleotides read TGTGCCAGCAGCTTAGGCGTCAGGGGGTCTGGAAACACCATATATTTT. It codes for CASSLGVRGSGNTIYF.

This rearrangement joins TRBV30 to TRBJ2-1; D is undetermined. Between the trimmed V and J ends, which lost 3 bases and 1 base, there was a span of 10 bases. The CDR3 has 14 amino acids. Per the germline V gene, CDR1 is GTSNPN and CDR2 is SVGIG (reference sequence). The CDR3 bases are TGTGCCTGGAGGCATGCAGCGTCCTACAATGAGCAGTTCTTC. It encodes CAWRHAASYNEQFF.